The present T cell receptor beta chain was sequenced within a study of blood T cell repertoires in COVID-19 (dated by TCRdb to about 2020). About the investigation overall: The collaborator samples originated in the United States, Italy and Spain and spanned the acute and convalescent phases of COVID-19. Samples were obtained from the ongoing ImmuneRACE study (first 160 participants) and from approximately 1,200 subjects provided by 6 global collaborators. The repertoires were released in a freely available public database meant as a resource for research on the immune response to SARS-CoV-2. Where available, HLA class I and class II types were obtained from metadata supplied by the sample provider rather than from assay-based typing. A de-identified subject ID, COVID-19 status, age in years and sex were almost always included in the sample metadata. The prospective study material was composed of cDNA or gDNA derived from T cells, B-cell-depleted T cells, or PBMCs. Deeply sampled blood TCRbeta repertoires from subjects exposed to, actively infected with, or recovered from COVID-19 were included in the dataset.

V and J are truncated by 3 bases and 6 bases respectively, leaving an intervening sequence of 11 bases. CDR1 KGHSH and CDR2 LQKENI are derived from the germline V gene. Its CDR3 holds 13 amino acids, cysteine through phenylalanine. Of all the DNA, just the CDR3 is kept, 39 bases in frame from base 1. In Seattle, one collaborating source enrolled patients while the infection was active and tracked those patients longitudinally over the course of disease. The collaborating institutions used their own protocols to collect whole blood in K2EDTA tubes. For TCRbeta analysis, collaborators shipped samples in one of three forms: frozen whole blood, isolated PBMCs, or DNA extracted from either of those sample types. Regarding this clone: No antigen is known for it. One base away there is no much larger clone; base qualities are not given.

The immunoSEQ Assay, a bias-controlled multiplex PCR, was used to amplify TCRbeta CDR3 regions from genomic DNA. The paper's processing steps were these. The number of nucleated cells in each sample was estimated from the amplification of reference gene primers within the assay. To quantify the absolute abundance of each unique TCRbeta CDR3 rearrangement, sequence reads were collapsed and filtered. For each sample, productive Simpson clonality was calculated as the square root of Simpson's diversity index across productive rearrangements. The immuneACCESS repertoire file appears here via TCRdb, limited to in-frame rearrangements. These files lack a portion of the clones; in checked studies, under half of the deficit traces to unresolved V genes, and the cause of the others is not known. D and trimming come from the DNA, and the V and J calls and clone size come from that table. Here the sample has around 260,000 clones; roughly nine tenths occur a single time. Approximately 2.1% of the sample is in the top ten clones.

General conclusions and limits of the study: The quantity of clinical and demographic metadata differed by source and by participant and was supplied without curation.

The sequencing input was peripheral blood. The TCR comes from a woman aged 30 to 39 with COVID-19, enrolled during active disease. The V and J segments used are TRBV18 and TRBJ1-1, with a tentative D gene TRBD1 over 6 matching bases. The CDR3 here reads CASSPSGVPEAFF. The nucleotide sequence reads TGTGCCAGCTCACCCTCAGGGGTCCCTGAAGCTTTCTTT.